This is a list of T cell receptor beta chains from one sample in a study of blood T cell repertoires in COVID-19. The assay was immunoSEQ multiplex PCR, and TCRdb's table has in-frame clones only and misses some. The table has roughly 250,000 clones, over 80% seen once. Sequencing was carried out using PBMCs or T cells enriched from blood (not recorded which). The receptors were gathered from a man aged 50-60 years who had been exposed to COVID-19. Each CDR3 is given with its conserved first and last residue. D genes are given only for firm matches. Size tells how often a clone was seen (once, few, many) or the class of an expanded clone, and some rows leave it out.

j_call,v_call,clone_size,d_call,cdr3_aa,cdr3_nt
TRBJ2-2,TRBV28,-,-,CASSLAGSGELFF,TGTGCCAGCAGTTTAGCAGGGTCCGGGGAGCTGTTTTTT
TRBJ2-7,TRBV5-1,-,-,CASSRTANNEYSYEQYF,TGCGCCAGCAGCCGGACAGCCAACAACGAATACTCCTACGAGCAGTACTTC
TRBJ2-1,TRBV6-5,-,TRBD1,CASDRDRAFYNEQFF,TGTGCCAGCGATAGGGACAGGGCGTTTTACAATGAGCAGTTCTTC
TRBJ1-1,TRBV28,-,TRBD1,CASSLGTGGDTEAFF,TGTGCCAGCAGTTTGGGGACAGGGGGGGACACTGAAGCTTTCTTT
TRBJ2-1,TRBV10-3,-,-,CAISESGSSYNEQFF,TGTGCCATCAGTGAGTCAGGGAGCTCCTACAATGAGCAGTTCTTC
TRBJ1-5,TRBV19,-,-,CASSAKQGWSNQPQHF,TGTGCCAGTAGTGCTAAACAGGGATGGAGCAATCAGCCCCAGCATTTT
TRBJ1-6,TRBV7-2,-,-,CASSSRTSYNSPLHF,TGTGCCAGCAGCTCCAGGACAAGTTATAATTCACCCCTCCACTTT
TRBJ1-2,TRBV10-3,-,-,CAVDRWGNYGYTF,TGTGCCGTAGACAGGTGGGGGAACTATGGCTACACCTTC
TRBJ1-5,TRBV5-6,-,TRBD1,CASSLTGGGQPQHF,TGTGCCAGCAGCCTAACAGGGGGAGGTCAGCCCCAGCATTTT
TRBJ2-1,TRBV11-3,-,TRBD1,CASSPTGTALSYNEQFF,TGTGCCAGCAGCCCAACAGGGACAGCCCTCTCCTACAATGAGCAGTTCTTC
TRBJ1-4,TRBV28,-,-,CASSLVYTVNEKLFF,TGTGCCAGCAGTTTAGTTTATACAGTTAATGAAAAACTGTTTTTT
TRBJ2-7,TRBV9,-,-,CASSGGLYEQYF,TGTGCCAGCAGCGGGGGGCTCTACGAGCAGTACTTC
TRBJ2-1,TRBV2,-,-,CASGHGVARWNEQFF,TGTGCCAGCGGTCACGGGGTAGCCCGGTGGAATGAGCAGTTCTTC
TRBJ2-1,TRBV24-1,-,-,CATSDLKRSGEQFF,TGTGCCACCAGTGATTTAAAGCGGTCGGGTGAGCAGTTCTTC
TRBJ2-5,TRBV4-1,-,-,CASSQVKRETQYF,TGCGCCAGCAGCCAAGTCAAGAGGGAGACCCAGTACTTC
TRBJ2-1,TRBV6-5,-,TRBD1,CASSLAVGGGEQFF,TGTGCCAGCAGCCTCGCGGTAGGGGGCGGTGAGCAGTTCTTC
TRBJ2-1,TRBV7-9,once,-,CASSSQTSLNEQFF,TGTGCCAGCAGCTCGCAGACTAGTCTCAACGAGCAGTTCTTC
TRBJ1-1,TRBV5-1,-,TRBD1,CASSQGQGAKFEAFF,TGCGCCAGCAGCCAAGGACAGGGGGCGAAATTTGAAGCTTTCTTT
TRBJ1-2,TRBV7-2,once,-,CASSLGAGDYGYTF,TGTGCCAGCAGCTTAGGTGCAGGGGACTATGGCTACACCTTC
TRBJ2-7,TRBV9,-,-,CASSTGQTRAYEQYF,TGTGCCAGCAGCACCGGACAGACCAGGGCCTACGAGCAGTACTTC
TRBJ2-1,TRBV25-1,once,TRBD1,CASSEPGQGVGNEQFF,TGTGCCAGCAGTGAACCGGGACAGGGGGTGGGCAATGAGCAGTTCTTC
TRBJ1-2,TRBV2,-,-,CASITGIYGYTF,TGTGCCAGCATCACAGGGATCTATGGCTACACCTTC
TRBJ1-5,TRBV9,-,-,CASSEAEGLPQHF,TGTGCCAGCAGCGAGGCCGAGGGACTGCCCCAGCATTTT
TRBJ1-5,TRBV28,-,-,CASSLGGAVQPQHF,TGTGCCAGCAGTTTGGGGGGGGCTGTGCAGCCCCAGCATTTT
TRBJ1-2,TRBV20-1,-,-,CSASLGGDYGYTF,TGCAGTGCTAGTTTAGGGGGTGACTATGGCTACACCTTC
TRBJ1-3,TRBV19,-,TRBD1,CASSRQGVLALDTIYF,TGTGCCAGTAGCAGACAGGGGGTACTGGCCTTGGACACCATATATTTT
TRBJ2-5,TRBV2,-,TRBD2,CASNGGGGETQYF,TGTGCCAGCAACGGCGGGGGGGGAGAGACCCAGTACTTC
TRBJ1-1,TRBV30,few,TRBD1,CAWGPGTGYTEAFF,TGTGCCTGGGGACCTGGGACAGGGTACACTGAAGCTTTCTTT
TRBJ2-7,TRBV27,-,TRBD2,CASSPQGVAGGIHYEQYF,TGTGCCAGCAGTCCCCAGGGGGTAGCGGGGGGGATCCACTACGAGCAGTACTTC
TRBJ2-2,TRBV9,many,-,CASSVQARPKNTGELFF,TGTGCCAGCAGCGTACAGGCCAGGCCAAAGAACACCGGGGAGCTGTTTTTT
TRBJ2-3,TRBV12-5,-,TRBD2,CASGSGTSGDTDTQYF,TGTGCTAGTGGTTCCGGGACTAGCGGAGATACAGATACGCAGTATTTT
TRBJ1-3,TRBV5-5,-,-,CASSVDFSGNTIYF,TGTGCCAGCAGCGTGGACTTCTCTGGAAACACCATATATTTT
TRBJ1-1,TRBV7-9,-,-,CASSLGSGQTEAFF,TGTGCCAGCAGCTTAGGATCGGGTCAGACTGAAGCTTTCTTT
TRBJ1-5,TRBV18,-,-,CASSGGGFSNQPQHF,TGTGCCAGCTCGGGGGGGGGCTTCAGCAATCAGCCCCAGCATTTT
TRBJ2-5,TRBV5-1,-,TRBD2,CASSAGLAVQETQYF,TGCGCCAGCAGCGCGGGACTAGCGGTCCAAGAGACCCAGTACTTC
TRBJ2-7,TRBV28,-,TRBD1,CASRQGSYEQYF,TGTGCCAGCCGACAGGGTTCTTACGAGCAGTACTTC
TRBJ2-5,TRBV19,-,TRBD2,CASSFSGRETQYF,TGTGCCAGTAGTTTTAGCGGGAGAGAGACCCAGTACTTC
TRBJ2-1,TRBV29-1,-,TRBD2,CSVVFLAGRGVNEQFF,TGCAGCGTTGTTTTTTTAGCGGGGCGGGGGGTAAATGAGCAGTTCTTC
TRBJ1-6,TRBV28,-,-,CASSLLRQILRSPLHF,TGTGCCAGCAGTTTACTCAGACAGATTTTACGATCACCCCTCCACTTT
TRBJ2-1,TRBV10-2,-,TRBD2,CASRGGLAGGEQFF,TGCGCCAGCAGGGGAGGACTAGCGGGGGGTGAGCAGTTCTTC